This T cell receptor (beta chain) is from a study of patients and donors after allogeneic stem cell transplantation. TCRdb ran MiXCR on the RT-PCR reads and lists one entry per CDR3 protein. The sample includes more than 850,000 distinct CDR3 sequences, over 15% seen only once; the top ten take 5% to 6.5%. This clonotype was seen only a few times. The V and J ends lost 1 base and 0 bases respectively, with 9 bases between them. CDR1 is SEHNR and CDR2 is FQNEAQ in the germline V gene (reference sequence). This CDR3 spans 16 amino acids. The chain recombines TRBV7-9 with TRBJ1-4; the D is unclear. The sample was blood, either unsorted or a sorted T cell fraction (not recorded which). This clonotype was obtained from a human donor who was either an allogeneic HSCT recipient or a stem cell or donor lymphocyte infusion donor (not recorded which). It is not recorded whose cells these are; they may come from a transplant donor. CDR3: CASSLGRLTTNEKLFF. The CDR3 region has the DNA TGTGCCAGCAGCTTAGGACGGTTGACAACTAATGAAAAACTGTTTTTT.